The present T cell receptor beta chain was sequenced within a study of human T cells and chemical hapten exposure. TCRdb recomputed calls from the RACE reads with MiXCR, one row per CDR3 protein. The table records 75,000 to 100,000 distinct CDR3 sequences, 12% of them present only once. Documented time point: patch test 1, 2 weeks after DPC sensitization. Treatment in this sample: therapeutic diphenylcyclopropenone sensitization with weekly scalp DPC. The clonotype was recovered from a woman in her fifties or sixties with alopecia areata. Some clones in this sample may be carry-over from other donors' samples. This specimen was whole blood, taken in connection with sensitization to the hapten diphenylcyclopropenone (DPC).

In DNA form, the CDR3 reads TGCAGCGCCGGAAGCCCAGATACGCAGTATTTT. It specifies CSAGSPDTQYF. The chain is built from TRBV29-1 and TRBJ2-3, with D unclear. V was trimmed by 7 bases and J by 4 bases, leaving 9 bases between them. Germline V lookup: CDR1 SQVTM, CDR2 ANQGSEA. The CDR3 has 11 amino acids.